The 20 T cell receptor beta chains below all came from one sample that was sequenced in a study of blood T cells in healthy people across ages. Primers used in a second PCR of about 7 to 11 cycles were a sample-barcoded 5' primer and a J-beta primer mix. TCRdb redid the calling of the 5' RACE reads with MiXCR, one entry per CDR3 protein. The sample records 600,000 to 850,000 distinct CDR3 sequences, approximately 39% being singletons. Specimen: blood. These receptors all come from a woman aged 60-70 years in good health.

This clonotype has more than one count but fewer than ten. The chain carries TRBV6-6 and TRBJ1-2, with TRBD1 as a possible D gene (6 bases). The V gene lost 0 bases and the J gene lost 6 bases, with 11 bases spanning the gap. Germline values: CDR1 MNHNY, CDR2 SVGAGI (reference sequence). The CDR3 spans 14 residues. The CDR3 protein is CASSYSSGVDGYTF. DNA for the CDR3: TGTGCCAGCAGTTACTCTTCAGGGGTTGATGGCTACACCTTC.

The table lists this clonotype with a few counts. The chain couples TRBV27 to TRBJ2-1; weak D call: TRBD2 (7 bases). Between the trimmed V and J ends, which lost 2 bases and 8 bases, there was a span of 13 bases. CDR1 and CDR2 from the germline V gene are MNHEY and SMNVEV (reference sequence). This CDR3 has 14 amino acids. The DNA for the CDR3 is TGTGCCAGCAGTTTAGCGGGGGCCATCGATGAGCAGTTCTTC. It yields the protein CASSLAGAIDEQFF.

This clonotype occurred a few times. The chain recombines TRBV7-2 with TRBJ2-5; D call uncertain. Trimming took 7 bases from V and 5 from J, leaving 14 bases between them. This CDR3 is built from 13 residues. Germline CDR1 SGHTA, CDR2 FQGNSA. CDR3 protein: CASNALVQETQYF. DNA for the CDR3: TGTGCCAGCAACGCTTTAGTCCAGGAGACCCAGTACTTC.

The rearrangement uses TRBV6-2 or TRBV6-3 and TRBJ2-7, with D perhaps TRBD1 (6 bases). The V gene's germline CDR1 is MNHEY and CDR2 SVGEGT. CDR3 length: 14 amino acids. V shed 1 base and J shed 1 base, with 8 bases lying between them. The DNA of the CDR3 is TGTGCCAGCAGTTACTTCCAGGGGTCCTACGAGCAGTACTTC. It translates to CASSYFQGSYEQYF.

The gene calls are TRBV4-3 and TRBJ2-3, with 10 bases that match TRBD1. The ends lost 4 bases at V and 6 bases at J; junction bases unmatched: 7. This CDR3 contains 15 residues. Germline V gene sequence: CDR1 LGHNA, CDR2 YSLEER. CDR3 nucleotide sequence: TGCGCCAGCAGCCGGAGACAGGGGGCGACGGATACGCAGTATTTT. It encodes CASSRRQGATDTQYF.

J is TRBJ2-1 and V is TRBV7-3; D perhaps matches TRBD1 (6 bases). This CDR3 region has 14 residues. Germline assignment: CDR1 SGHTA and CDR2 FQGTGA. V lost 5 bases and J lost 13, with 21 bases in between. CDR3 nucleotide sequence: TGTGCCAGCAGCCGAGGTGGGGGCAGGGAGACCCAGTTCTTC. Amino acid sequence: CASSRGGGRETQFF.

This clonotype was seen a handful of times. The rearrangement joins TRBV10-3 to TRBJ2-2, with D perhaps matching TRBD2 (6 bases). CDR1 ENHRY and CDR2 SYGVKD come from the germline V gene. This CDR3 has 15 amino acids. V was shortened by 6 bases and J by 1 base, with 12 bases between the two germline ends. Here the CDR3 DNA reads TGTGCCATCAGCCCGGAGGGACGGAACACCGGGGAGCTGTTTTTT. As protein: CAISPEGRNTGELFF.

The rearrangement uses TRBV2 and TRBJ2-3; 9 nucleotides align to TRBD2. CDR3 size: 14 residues. From germline, CDR1 is SNHLY and CDR2 FYNNEI. The trim removed 4 bases at V and 5 bases at J, leaving 4 bases unmatched. As DNA, the CDR3 is TGTGCCAGCAGTGTCCGGACTAGCGAAGATACGCAGTATTTT. This translates into CASSVRTSEDTQYF.

This clonotype was found a few times. The chain carries TRBV10-3 and TRBJ2-4; TRBD1 agrees at 7 bases. Germline trimming cut 10 bases from V and 0 bases from J; bases unmatched to any gene: 15. The CDR3 runs to 17 residues. Germline values: CDR1 ENHRY, CDR2 SYGVKD. The chain's CDR3 is CATSPPGDSLAKNIQYF. In DNA form, the CDR3 reads TGTGCCACCTCACCGCCCGGGGACAGCTTAGCCAAAAACATTCAGTACTTC.

This clonotype appeared a few times. The chain couples TRBV4-3 to TRBJ2-1; D might be TRBD2 (6 bases). CDR1 is LGHNA, CDR2 YSLEER, per germline. The CDR3 contains 16 residues. Trimming removed 0 bases from V and 4 bases from J, with 13 bases in between. The CDR3 nucleotides read TGCGCCAGCAGCCAAGAGGCGCGGGAAAAATACAATGAGCAGTTCTTC. Encoded protein: CASSQEAREKYNEQFF.

This clonotype came up a few times. This chain uses TRBV3-1 with TRBJ2-7, with a tentative D call TRBD2 (6 bases). CDR1 and CDR2 (germline): LGHDT, YNNKEL (reference sequence). The length of the CDR3 is 15 residues. V lost 0 bases and J lost 7, with 16 bases in between. The CDR3, as DNA: TGTGCCAGCAGCCAAGATGGAGGGACCTACAATGAGCAGTACTTC. This sequence encodes CASSQDGGTYNEQYF.

The CDR3: CASRQPLAGGIYEQFF. Here the CDR3 DNA reads TGTGCCAGCAGACAGCCATTAGCGGGGGGGATCTATGAGCAGTTCTTC. The rearrangement uses TRBV6-2 or TRBV6-3 and TRBJ2-1; 11 nucleotides align to TRBD2. This CDR3 has 16 amino acids. The V gene end was trimmed by 6 bases and the J gene end by 8 bases; junction bases not matched to a gene: 12. Per the germline V gene, CDR1 is MNHEY and CDR2 is SVGEGT.

This rearrangement joins TRBV29-1 to TRBJ2-6; 7 bases fit TRBD2. The junction had 2 bases not matched to a gene; V was cut back by 1 base and J by 2 bases. The germline gives CDR1 SQVTM, CDR2 ANQGSEA. CDR3 length: 15 residues. CDR3 residues: CSVEGAGAGANVLTF. The DNA of the CDR3 is TGCAGCGTTGAAGGGGCGGGGGCTGGGGCCAACGTCCTGACTTTC.

The V and J genes are TRBV25-1 and TRBJ2-7, with 9 bases identical to TRBD2. The trim removed 4 bases at V and 3 bases at J, leaving 13 bases unmatched. The CDR3 contains 17 residues. Germline assignment: CDR1 MGHDK and CDR2 SYGVNS. As DNA, the CDR3 is TGTGCCAGCAGTGGGCCGGGACTAGCAGGATATGGCTACGAGCAGTACTTC. This gives the protein CASSGPGLAGYGYEQYF.

V gene TRBV20-1 combines with J gene TRBJ2-5; D is uncertain. V dropped 5 bases and J dropped 0 bases, with 13 bases sitting between them. The CDR3 loop spans 14 amino acids. Germline-derived CDR1 and CDR2 are DFQATT and SNEGSKA (reference sequence). The CDR3 region has the DNA TGCAGTGCTTCAGGCCTGGGGTACCAAGAGACCCAGTACTTC. The encoded protein is CSASGLGYQETQYF.

The rearrangement links TRBV5-1 to TRBJ2-7; TRBD2 agrees at 8 bases. The CDR3 extends over 15 amino acids. Germline loops: CDR1 SGHRS, CDR2 YFSETQ. The J segment lost 2 bases and the V segment lost 3 bases, leaving 7 bases of the junction unmatched. DNA for the CDR3: TGCGCCAGCAGCTGGCTAGCGGGCACAGCCTACGAGCAGTACTTC. Amino acid sequence: CASSWLAGTAYEQYF.

This clonotype was seen only a few times. The chain carries TRBV5-1 and TRBJ2-7; 9 nucleotides line up with TRBD1. This CDR3 contains 16 residues. The V and J ends lost 0 bases and 5 bases, in that order; junction bases with no gene match: 9. The germline gives CDR1 SGHRS, CDR2 YFSETQ. CDR3 sequence: CASSLEVDRGSHEQYF. The CDR3, as DNA: TGCGCCAGCAGCTTGGAGGTGGACAGGGGTTCCCACGAGCAGTACTTC.

This chain joins TRBV20-1 and TRBJ2-5, with TRBD2 matching 11 bases. J was trimmed by 7 bases and V by 0 bases; bases with no gene match: 13. The CDR3 is made up of 17 amino acids. The germline CDR1 and CDR2 sequences are DFQATT and SNEGSKA (reference sequence). Here the CDR3 reads CSARDRQASGGLGTQYF. For the CDR3, the DNA is TGCAGTGCTAGAGATAGGCAGGCTAGCGGGGGGTTAGGGACCCAGTACTTC.

This clonotype came up a few times. The chain couples TRBV10-3 to TRBJ1-5; no definite D call. The CDR3 length is 14 residues. Germline V CDR1 and CDR2: ENHRY, SYGVKD. The ends were cut back, 6 bases at V and 3 bases at J, with 12 bases in the middle. The CDR3 nucleotides read TGTGCCATCAGCCAGGACCGTTACAATCAGCCCCAGCATTTT. Protein: CAISQDRYNQPQHF.

The chain is built from TRBV7-6 and TRBJ2-7, with D perhaps matching TRBD1 (6 bases). The V gene lost 4 bases and the J gene lost 4 bases, with 20 bases spanning the gap. This CDR3 is 16 amino acids long. From germline, CDR1 is SGHVS and CDR2 FNYEAQ. The CDR3 region has the DNA TGTGCCAGCAGCTCCCGACAGGAAGGCAGCTTATACGAGCAGTACTTC. Protein product: CASSSRQEGSLYEQYF.